This TCR beta chain emerged from a study of blood T cell repertoires in COVID-19. Measured with immunoSEQ multiplex PCR; TCRdb has only the in-frame clones, and not every one. The sample carries 490,000 or so clones, approximately 90% recorded once. Trimming took 1 base from V and 8 from J, leaving 11 bases between them. Germline V gene sequence: CDR1 PRHDT, CDR2 FYEKMQ (reference sequence). The CDR3 contains 13 residues. This sequence joins TRBV13 and TRBJ1-2; D unresolved. What was sequenced was PBMCs or T cells enriched from blood (not recorded which). The TCR was taken from a middle-aged woman who had recovered from COVID-19. CDR3 sequence reads: CASSLVRAMGYTF. For the CDR3, the DNA is TGTGCCAGCAGCTTAGTTCGCGCTATGGGCTACACCTTC.